These T cell receptor beta chains were read from a single sample in a study of early T cells in non-severe SARS-CoV-2 infection. A single record per CDR3 protein comes from TCRdb applying MiXCR to the 5' RACE reads. The table has some 97,000 distinct CDR3 sequences, approximately 10% seen once. The input for sequencing was whole blood, taken at baseline. The receptors come from an adult who was a healthcare worker with PCR-confirmed SARS-CoV-2 infection or an uninfected control (not recorded which). Each CDR3 is given with its conserved first and last residue. The D gene is left open where the match is weak. Clone size is given for some rows only: seen once, a few or many times, or a class if the clone is expanded.

cdr3_aa cdr3_nt d_call v_call clone_size j_call
CASSEAGTTLYEQYF TGTGCCAGCAGTGAAGCTGGGACTACCCTCTACGAGCAGTACTTC TRBD2 TRBV2 many TRBJ2-7
CASSLAGTTNEKLFF TGCGCCAGCAGCTTGGCTGGGACAACTAATGAAAAACTGTTTTTT - TRBV5-1 - TRBJ1-4
CASSYTGLAGVSGELFF TGTGCCAGCAGTTACACGGGACTAGCGGGAGTATCCGGGGAGCTGTTTTTT TRBD2 TRBV6-2/TRBV6-3 many TRBJ2-2
CSVAERENQPQHF TGCAGCGTTGCTGAGAGGGAAAATCAGCCCCAGCATTTT - TRBV29-1 many TRBJ1-5
CASSVDRGPYEQYF TGTGCCAGCAGTGTCGACAGGGGGCCCTACGAGCAGTACTTC TRBD1 TRBV2 few TRBJ2-7
CASEMTGDTKTQYF TGTGCCAGCGAGATGACAGGGGATACGAAGACCCAGTACTTC TRBD1 TRBV2 few TRBJ2-5
CASSLDRYPTDTQYF TGTGCCAGCAGCTTAGATCGGTATCCCACAGATACGCAGTATTTT - TRBV11-3 - TRBJ2-3
CASSFLDTGELFF TGTGCCAGCAGCTTTTTAGACACCGGGGAGCTGTTTTTT - TRBV11-2 few TRBJ2-2
CASSVAISGGTGELFF TGTGCCAGCAGCGTAGCGATTAGCGGGGGGACCGGGGAGCTGTTTTTT TRBD2 TRBV9 many TRBJ2-2
CASSRTGYNSPLHF TGTGCCAGCAGCCGGACAGGGTATAATTCACCCCTCCACTTT TRBD1 TRBV16 few TRBJ1-6
CASRKRDSTDTQYF TGTGCCAGCAGGAAAAGGGACTCAACAGATACGCAGTATTTT - TRBV3-1 - TRBJ2-3
CASSLVGSDGVYF TGTGCCAGCAGCTTGGTAGGAAGTGACGGCGTATACTTC - TRBV5-5 many TRBJ2-7
CASSPGPNEKLFF TGCGCCAGCAGCCCCGGGCCAAATGAAAAACTGTTTTTT - TRBV4-3 - TRBJ1-4
CASSPRTVVLRYEQYF TGTGCCAGCAGCCCAAGGACAGTCGTGTTACGCTACGAGCAGTACTTC - TRBV11-2 - TRBJ2-7
CASSLSLAGTTDTQYF TGTGCCAGCAGCTTAAGTTTAGCGGGGACCACAGATACGCAGTATTTT TRBD2 TRBV7-9 few TRBJ2-3
CSVAPGQGSGYGYTF TGCAGCGTCGCTCCGGGACAGGGGAGCGGCTATGGCTACACCTTC TRBD1 TRBV29-1 many TRBJ1-2
CSVDTSGTYNEQFF TGCAGCGTTGATACTAGCGGGACCTACAATGAGCAGTTCTTC TRBD2 TRBV29-1 few TRBJ2-1
CSARLQNTGELFF TGCAGTGCTAGATTACAGAACACCGGGGAGCTGTTTTTT - TRBV20-1 few TRBJ2-2
CATSQGTYSPLHF TGTGCCACCTCGCAGGGGACTTATTCACCCCTCCACTTT - TRBV24-1 many TRBJ1-6
CASKRGDEQFF TGTGCCAGCAAGAGGGGGGATGAGCAGTTCTTC - TRBV5-5 once TRBJ2-1
CASSQGQAPYGYTF TGTGCCAGCAGTCAAGGACAGGCACCCTATGGCTACACCTTC TRBD1 TRBV6-5 - TRBJ1-2
CASSLSIQIGQGAVATNEKLFF TGTGCCAGCAGCCTTAGTATCCAGATCGGACAGGGGGCAGTGGCAACTAATGAAAAACTGTTTTTT TRBD1 TRBV7-2 few TRBJ1-4
CATSDPDAVSYNEQFF TGTGCCACCAGTGACCCCGACGCTGTTTCCTACAATGAGCAGTTCTTC - TRBV24-1 many TRBJ2-1
CASSSGPNTEAFF TGTGCCAGCAGCTCCGGGCCAAACACTGAAGCTTTCTTT - TRBV7-2 few TRBJ1-1
CSVGDQGTKNIQYF TGCAGCGTAGGGGACCAGGGAACCAAAAACATTCAGTACTTC - TRBV29-1 - TRBJ2-4
CASSPMDYTDTQYF TGTGCCAGCAGTCCGATGGACTACACAGATACGCAGTATTTT - TRBV6-6 many TRBJ2-3
CASSESIVDTQYF TGCGCCAGCAGTGAGTCGATCGTAGATACGCAGTATTTT - TRBV10-1 - TRBJ2-3
CASSSDTRPSTDTQYF TGTGCCAGCAGCTCGGACACGCGGCCTAGCACAGATACGCAGTATTTT - TRBV5-4 many TRBJ2-3
CATSDFRATGELFF TGTGCCACCAGTGATTTCAGGGCGACCGGGGAGCTGTTTTTT - TRBV24-1 - TRBJ2-2
CAISVGQNTDTQYF TGTGCCATCAGTGTGGGACAGAACACAGATACGCAGTATTTT TRBD1 TRBV10-3 few TRBJ2-3
CASSLRTAGETQYF TGTGCCAGCAGCCTGAGAACAGCCGGAGAGACCCAGTACTTC - TRBV11-2 - TRBJ2-5
CASSVAGPSSYNEQFF TGTGCCAGCAGCGTGGCGGGACCCTCCTCCTACAATGAGCAGTTCTTC - TRBV9 - TRBJ2-1
CAISDARAETQYF TGTGCCATCAGTGACGCCAGGGCAGAGACCCAGTACTTC - TRBV10-3 many TRBJ2-5
CAIPVNSTYNEQFF TGTGCCATCCCGGTAAACAGTACGTACAATGAGCAGTTCTTC - TRBV7-2 - TRBJ2-1
CSILQGIEQYF TGCAGCATTCTACAGGGTATTGAGCAGTACTTC - TRBV29-1 - TRBJ2-7
CASSFGLGVGAFF TGTGCCAGCAGCTTTGGGCTGGGGGTGGGTGCTTTCTTT - TRBV5-8 few TRBJ1-1
CSARGPGPMDQLSYNSPLHF TGCAGTGCTAGAGGCCCGGGACCGATGGATCAGCTCTCCTATAATTCACCCCTCCACTTT - TRBV20-1 - TRBJ1-6
CAWTRTDPNEKLFF TGTGCCTGGACAAGGACGGACCCTAATGAAAAACTGTTTTTT - TRBV30 many TRBJ1-4
CSAPGQGAWTEAFF TGCAGTGCCCCGGGACAGGGGGCATGGACTGAAGCTTTCTTT TRBD1 TRBV20-1 few TRBJ1-1
CASSPLPGNRKLFF TGTGCCAGCTCACCACTGCCAGGGAATCGAAAACTGTTTTTT - TRBV18 - TRBJ1-4
CASSLTGTRNSPLHF TGTGCCAGCAGCTTGACCGGGACACGCAATTCACCCCTCCACTTT - TRBV7-8 many TRBJ1-6